The rows below give T cell receptor beta chains drawn from one sample of a study of post-analysis software for immune sequencing data. MiXCR, run by TCRdb on the PCR reads, gives a single entry per CDR3 protein. The sample lists approximately 260,000 distinct CDR3 sequences, 35% to 40% occurring once. Sequences were obtained from blood. All receptors come from a girl aged 5-17 years with multiple sclerosis. CDR3s include the opening cysteine and the closing phenylalanine or tryptophan. Each record gives: V gene, clone size, J gene, CDR3 protein. Size is omitted from some rows. Given values are once, few, many or a class for expanded clones.

V: TRBV2; size: NA; J: NA; CDR3: CASNRQGLEQYF
V: TRBV9; size: many; J: TRBJ1-2; CDR3: CASSVGGGGYGYTF
V: TRBV20-1; size: many; J: TRBJ2-3; CDR3: CSAGGRLAGRVTDTQYF
V: TRBV10-3; size: once; J: TRBJ1-4; CDR3: CATPVFEKLFF
V: TRBV18; size: many; J: TRBJ1-4; CDR3: CASSLDRVEKLFF
V: TRBV5-1; size: many; J: TRBJ1-1; CDR3: CASSPQIGRGDEAFF
V: TRBV14; size: many; J: TRBJ1-2; CDR3: CASSQARRPSFNYGYTF
V: TRBV20-1; size: NA; J: TRBJ2-1; CDR3: CSARGGREEAREQFF
V: TRBV6-5; size: many; J: TRBJ1-2; CDR3: CASSSPTGPGYTF
V: TRBV12-3/TRBV12-4; size: NA; J: TRBJ2-3; CDR3: CASGLADAQYF
V: TRBV12-3/TRBV12-4; size: NA; J: TRBJ1-5; CDR3: CASSWGGRGPNQPQHF
V: TRBV12-3/TRBV12-4; size: few; J: TRBJ1-4; CDR3: CASSWAGLGEKLFF
V: TRBV13; size: few; J: TRBJ1-1; CDR3: CASTLGGQGAYLNTEAFF
V: TRBV20-1; size: NA; J: TRBJ1-1; CDR3: CSARDGSAAQNTDAFF
V: TRBV13; size: NA; J: TRBJ1-1; CDR3: CASSLGLVGADTEAFF
V: TRBV20-1; size: NA; J: TRBJ2-1; CDR3: CSARGDPGTGHEEQFF
V: TRBV30; size: NA; J: TRBJ2-1; CDR3: CAWSGLAAFNEQFF
V: TRBV12-3/TRBV12-4; size: many; J: TRBJ2-3; CDR3: CASSSSGTIAVDTQYF
V: TRBV14; size: NA; J: TRBJ2-1; CDR3: CASSQGSIAGDGGEQFF
V: TRBV28; size: NA; J: TRBJ2-3; CDR3: CASSANPGDTQYF
V: TRBV18; size: once; J: TRBJ2-1; CDR3: CASSPPVAGFNEQFF
V: TRBV29-1; size: many; J: TRBJ1-2; CDR3: CSVEHGVTYGYTF
V: TRBV3-1; size: NA; J: TRBJ2-1; CDR3: CASRYAGVLYNEQFF
V: TRBV20-1; size: NA; J: TRBJ2-2; CDR3: CSASAVAETGELFF
V: TRBV7-9; size: many; J: TRBJ2-4; CDR3: CASSLEVSGVGIQYF
V: TRBV5-6; size: NA; J: TRBJ2-1; CDR3: CASSFSGTPYNEQFF
V: TRBV4-2; size: NA; J: TRBJ2-1; CDR3: CASSQDKAGLAGQGEQFF
V: TRBV4-1; size: few; J: TRBJ2-7; CDR3: CASSPVAGGQIYEQYF
V: TRBV28; size: NA; J: TRBJ2-2; CDR3: CASSPGTASPTGELFF
V: TRBV12-3/TRBV12-4; size: NA; J: TRBJ1-5; CDR3: CASGRQSNQPQHF
V: TRBV29-1; size: many; J: TRBJ2-1; CDR3: CSVAARLAGNEQFF
V: TRBV12-3/TRBV12-4; size: NA; J: TRBJ2-3; CDR3: CASSGGSVLSTDAQYF
V: TRBV20-1; size: NA; J: TRBJ2-7; CDR3: CSALDRLSYEQYF
V: TRBV6-2/TRBV6-3; size: many; J: TRBJ2-1; CDR3: CASSYLAYNEQFF
V: TRBV5-1; size: few; J: TRBJ1-2; CDR3: CASSLIGVGGYTF
V: TRBV4-1; size: many; J: TRBJ1-4; CDR3: CASSHWQGWEKLFF
V: TRBV7-3; size: many; J: TRBJ1-1; CDR3: CASSLTPGGNTEAFF
V: TRBV20-1; size: few; J: NA; CDR3: CSASGLAGSYEQYF
V: TRBV3-1; size: NA; J: TRBJ1-3; CDR3: CASSQELRRSGNTIYF
V: TRBV9; size: few; J: TRBJ2-2; CDR3: CASSVELQGANTGELFF
V: TRBV7-3; size: few; J: TRBJ2-7; CDR3: CASSLGLAGSYEQYF
V: TRBV14; size: NA; J: TRBJ2-3; CDR3: CASSLETGRTDTQYF
V: TRBV7-2; size: many; J: TRBJ1-6; CDR3: CASSLIWDRRNNSPLHF
V: TRBV12-3/TRBV12-4; size: many; J: TRBJ2-1; CDR3: CASSFGRSPNEQFF
V: TRBV5-1; size: few; J: TRBJ1-1; CDR3: CASSLAPQGVGTEAFF
V: TRBV20-1; size: many; J: TRBJ1-2; CDR3: CSGVEDGDYGYTF
V: TRBV29-1; size: many; J: TRBJ1-2; CDR3: CSVEDASADRGHGYTF
V: TRBV20-1; size: NA; J: TRBJ2-7; CDR3: CSASDRGHYEQYF
V: TRBV7-2; size: many; J: TRBJ1-1; CDR3: CASSWGASVTEAFF
V: TRBV20-1; size: NA; J: TRBJ2-3; CDR3: CSARGPQRGGQDTQYF
V: TRBV14; size: once; J: TRBJ1-1; CDR3: CASSYDTYTEAFF
V: TRBV2; size: NA; J: TRBJ2-7; CDR3: CASSERPQAGPFTYEQYF
V: TRBV12-3/TRBV12-4; size: many; J: TRBJ1-2; CDR3: CASSLQGGYGYTF
V: TRBV20-1; size: many; J: TRBJ1-2; CDR3: CSARARDGYTF
V: TRBV10-3; size: NA; J: NA; CDR3: CAVLGVGRETQYF
V: TRBV20-1; size: few; J: TRBJ1-2; CDR3: CSASTGRAANTF
V: TRBV2; size: few; J: TRBJ2-3; CDR3: CAGSPDALADTQYF